This TCR beta chain was captured by sequencing in a study of T cells expressing NK-cell markers. At the level of the study: Repertoires of TCR beta were obtained from T cells sorted as CD3+CD56+NKG2C+, CD3+CD56+NKG2C- and CD3+CD56-NKG2C+. Study conclusions and caveats: Over 5 donors had dominant NKG2C+ clonotypes that comprised about 1.0-7.5% of their CD8+ T cells. Among several donors, these clonotypes also ranked first in the CD3+CD56-NKG2C+ fraction.

Production of TCR beta cDNA relied on 5'RACE template switching with UMIs. TCRdb re-called the 5' RACE reads, yielding one record per CDR3 amino acid sequence without DNA. The sample data list roughly 150,000 distinct CDR3 sequences. This CDR3 has 16 amino acids. Germline assignment: CDR1 SGHTA and CDR2 FQGTGA. On this clonotype: Antigen: not known.

Sequencing was done on a sample of blood T cells: a sorted CD56 or NKG2C T cell subset, CD4+ or CD8+ T cells, or bulk PBMC T cells (not recorded which). The TCR sequence derives from a woman aged 18 to 75 in good health. This chain links TRBV7-3 with TRBJ2-2. CDR3 sequence: CASSLSYFPNTGELFF. The variable domain in full, with the rest retrieved from reference TRBV7-3 and TRBJ2-2, is GAGVSQTPSNKVTEKGKYVELRCDPISGHTALYWYRQSLGQGPEFLIYFQGTGAADDSGLPNDRFFAVRPEGSVSTLKIQRTERGDSAVYLCASSLSYFPNTGELFFGEGSRLTVL.